This passage covers 18 T cell receptor beta chains from one sample sequenced in a study of CXCR3-negative and CXCR3-positive naive CD8 T cells. UMI-labeled TRB cDNA libraries were prepared by 5' RACE. TCRdb reprocessed the 5' RACE reads; each CDR3 protein has one entry and no DNA is given. The sample includes 50,000 to 65,000 distinct CDR3 sequences. Sequenced input: memory CD8+ T cells from blood. These receptors were taken from a human donor in good health. Some clones in this sample may be carry-over from other donors' samples.

This sequence joins TRBV2 and TRBJ2-7; TCRdb designates TRBD1, a call that cannot be tested without DNA. Germline-derived CDR1 and CDR2 are SNHLY and FYNNEI. The CDR3 has 14 amino acids. This CDR3 reads CASSERGASYEQYF.

V and J are TRBV20-1 and TRBJ1-1. Germline values: CDR1 DFQATT, CDR2 SNEGSKA (reference sequence). The CDR3 is 12 residues long. The CDR3 loop is CSASSWDTEAFF.

This chain connects TRBV10-2 to TRBJ2-1; TCRdb returns TRBD2, unconfirmable since there is no DNA. Germline CDR1 WSHSY, CDR2 SAAADI. The CDR3 runs 15 residues. This CDR3 is CASRSYSGSTDEQFF.

This chain uses TRBV10-3 with TRBJ2-3. CDR3 length: 14 amino acids. CDR1 is ENHRY and CDR2 is SYGVKD in the germline V gene. The CDR3 loop is CAIRSSRATDTQYF.

The chain carries TRBV14 and TRBJ2-4; there is no DNA to check the TCRdb D call of TRBD1. Per the germline V gene, CDR1 is SGHDN and CDR2 is FVKESK. The CDR3 has 15 amino acids. CDR3 in amino acids: CASSQGRQGEYIQYF.

V and J are TRBV28 and TRBJ1-5; TCRdb gives TRBD1 as the D gene, but with no DNA this cannot be confirmed. Germline-derived CDR1 and CDR2 are MDHEN and SYDVKM. CDR3 length equals 14 residues. The CDR3 here is CASSLDRGLEPQHF.

The chain recombines TRBV28 with TRBJ2-1. CDR3 length: 11 amino acids. Germline lookup yields CDR1 MDHEN and CDR2 SYDVKM. CDR3 sequence reads: CASSFVNEQFF.

The genes are TRBV28 and TRBJ2-1; TCRdb selects TRBD1, and the lack of DNA leaves this call unchecked. The CDR3 runs 13 residues. Germline loops: CDR1 MDHEN, CDR2 SYDVKM. The CDR3 spells CASSLGVVNEQFF.

The chain recombines TRBV5-1 with TRBJ2-3. Looked up from germline, CDR1 is SGHRS and CDR2 is YFSETQ. CDR3 length: 12 amino acids. The CDR3 protein is CASSLEEDTQYF. Using reference TRBV5-1 and TRBJ2-3 for the parts outside the CDR3, the full variable domain is KAGVTQTPRYLIKTRGQQVTLSCSPISGHRSVSWYQQTPGQGLQFLFEYFSETQRNKGNFPGRFSGRQFSNSRSEMNVSTLELGDSALYLCASSLEEDTQYFGPGTRLTVL.

This chain connects TRBV28 to TRBJ2-7; as DNA is missing, the TRBD1 call by TCRdb cannot be tested. The CDR3 extends over 11 amino acids. Per germline, CDR1 MDHEN and CDR2 SYDVKM. This chain's CDR3 is CATLWAAEQYF.

The V call is TRBV7-8, the J call TRBJ2-1; TCRdb selects TRBD1, and the lack of DNA leaves this call unchecked. The CDR3 sequence is 19 residues long. Germline CDR1 is SGHVS and CDR2 is FQNEAQ. The CDR3 reads CASSSYKRGAPPSYNEQFF.

This chain joins TRBV7-9 and TRBJ2-1; checking the TCRdb D call of TRBD1 is not possible without DNA. CDR1 is SEHNR, CDR2 FQNEAQ, per germline (reference sequence). CDR3 length: 12 amino acids. The chain's CDR3 is CASSGQGDEQFF. Full variable domain (remainder filled in from reference TRBV7-9 and TRBJ2-1): DTGVSQNPRHKITKRGQNVTFRCDPISEHNRLYWYRQTLGQGPEFLTYFQNEAQLEKSRLLSDRFSAERPKGSFSTLEIQRTEQGDSAMYLCASSGQGDEQFFGPGTRLTVL.

The chain couples TRBV20-1 to TRBJ2-3; TCRdb's D gene call, TRBD2, goes unchecked for lack of DNA. Per germline, CDR1 DFQATT and CDR2 SNEGSKA (reference sequence). CDR3 length: 18 residues. The CDR3 spells CSGDASRTSGGATDTQYF.

Judged by frequency, this clonotype is medium-sized (0.01 to 0.1%). CDR3 region: CATSRDAGSYNEQFF. This chain joins TRBV15 and TRBJ2-1; TCRdb's D gene call, TRBD2, goes unchecked for lack of DNA. Germline assignment: CDR1 LNHNV and CDR2 YYDKDF (reference sequence). The CDR3 has 15 amino acids.

This chain uses TRBV12-3 or TRBV12-4 with TRBJ2-1; there is no DNA to check the TCRdb D call of TRBD2. This CDR3 is built from 14 residues. CDR3 region: CASTLGLAGAEQFF.

This sequence joins TRBV6-4 and TRBJ2-3; TCRdb reports TRBD1, a call that lacks DNA to check it against. CDR3 length: 16 amino acids. From germline, CDR1 is MRHNA and CDR2 SNTAGT. CDR3 loop: CASSDVGGKGSDTQYF.

The chain combines TRBV12-3 or TRBV12-4 with TRBJ2-2; TCRdb's D gene call, TRBD1, goes unchecked for lack of DNA. This CDR3 has 14 amino acids. The CDR3 sequence: CASSWTGLRGELFF.

J is TRBJ1-5 and V is TRBV10-3. Germline values: CDR1 ENHRY, CDR2 SYGVKD. This CDR3 region has 15 residues. The CDR3: CAISESGYLYQPQHF.